Each of the 19 T cell receptor beta chains below was sequenced from the same sample in a study of T cell changes during pregnancy in multiple sclerosis. TCRdb's copy holds only in-frame clones and misses some; the assay was immunoSEQ multiplex PCR. Of about 36,000 clones in the sample, around 90% were seen once. Specimen: CD4+ T cells from peripheral blood mononuclear cells, collected after pregnancy. These receptors were collected from a female donor with multiple sclerosis, enrolled in a pregnancy study.

This chain's CDR3 is CASSRGGANVLTF. The CDR3, as DNA: TGTGCCAGCAGCCGGGGGGGGGCCAACGTCCTGACTTTC. This chain connects TRBV7-9 to TRBJ2-6; D may be TRBD2 (6 bases). V shed 5 bases and J shed 4 bases, with 6 bases lying between them. The CDR3 has 13 amino acids. The germline V gene has CDR1 SEHNR and CDR2 FQNEAQ (reference sequence).

The chain joins TRBV9 to TRBJ1-1; D not certain. Germline V CDR1 and CDR2: SGDLS, YYNGEE. The germline V and J ends were trimmed by 0 bases and 5 bases, with 8 bases remaining between them. This CDR3 comprises 13 residues. This CDR3 reads CASSVGGLTEAFF. DNA of the CDR3: TGTGCCAGCAGCGTAGGAGGGTTAACTGAAGCTTTCTTT.

The chain links TRBV28 to TRBJ2-7; D is perhaps TRBD2 (5 bases). The CDR3 totals 15 residues. CDR1 is MDHEN, CDR2 SYDVKM, per germline. The V gene lost 3 bases and the J gene lost 3 bases, with 15 bases spanning the gap. Here the CDR3 reads CASSLRTHPGYEQYF. DNA for the CDR3: TGTGCCAGCAGTTTGAGGACTCACCCCGGCTACGAGCAGTACTTC. The full variable domain, completed using reference TRBV28 and TRBJ2-7, is DVKVTQSSRYLVKRTGEKVFLECVQDMDHENMFWYRQDPGLGLRLIYFSYDVKMKEKGDIPEGYSVSREKKERFSLILESASTNQTSMYLCASSLRTHPGYEQYFGPGTRLTVT.

V usage is TRBV14 and J usage is TRBJ2-1; TRBD1 aligns across 9 bases. The V and J ends lost 4 bases and 8 bases, in that order; junction bases with no gene match: 12. This CDR3 has 16 residues. Germline-derived CDR1 and CDR2 are SGHDN and FVKESK. The CDR3 coding sequence is TGTGCCAGCAGCCGAGATGGGACAGGGATTTACGATGAGCAGTTCTTC. This translates into CASSRDGTGIYDEQFF.

The V gene is TRBV4-2, the J gene TRBJ2-2; perhaps TRBD2 as D (6 bases). V lost 0 bases to trimming and J lost 6 bases, with 11 bases between them. This CDR3 comprises 15 residues. Per germline, CDR1 LGHNA and CDR2 YNFKEQ. In DNA form, the CDR3 reads TGTGCCAGCAGCCAAGATCCGGCTAGCGCCGGGGAGCTGTTTTTT. The encoded protein is CASSQDPASAGELFF.

The CDR3 coding sequence is TGTGTCGTCTCCGGACAGGGAAACACCGGGGAGCTGTTTTTT. Protein product: CVVSGQGNTGELFF. V and J are TRBV10-3 and TRBJ2-2, with TRBD1 identical over 8 bases. The CDR3 contains 14 residues. In germline, CDR1 is ENHRY, CDR2 SYGVKD.

DNA of the CDR3: TGTGCCATCAGTGAAGGGCAGGGCAATGAAAAACTGTTTTTT. Translation: CAISEGQGNEKLFF. The chain employs TRBV10-3 and TRBJ1-4, with D perhaps matching TRBD1 (5 bases). The germline gives CDR1 ENHRY, CDR2 SYGVKD. V lost 3 bases and J 5 bases, leaving 10 bases between the germline ends. This CDR3 region has 14 residues.

The chain has TRBV19 and TRBJ2-3; 10 bases line up with TRBD2. The length of the CDR3 is 17 residues. V shed 5 bases, J shed 3 bases, and the junction held 11 bases outside the gene matches. Germline values: CDR1 LNHDA, CDR2 SQIVND (reference sequence). The CDR3: CASSGLAVNSRTDTQYF. CDR3 bases: TGTGCCAGTAGTGGACTAGCGGTTAATTCACGAACAGATACGCAGTATTTT.

V is TRBV7-2 and J is TRBJ2-1; D remains ambiguous. This CDR3 is 13 amino acids long. Trimming cost V 2 bases and J 7 bases, with 9 bases left between them. Per the germline V gene, CDR1 is SGHTA and CDR2 is FQGNSA. CDR3 protein: CASSLHSRNEQFF. The DNA for the CDR3 is TGTGCCAGCAGCTTACATAGCCGGAATGAGCAGTTCTTC.

J is TRBJ1-4 and V is TRBV14, with D maybe TRBD1 (5 bases). The CDR3 has 16 residues. V shed 0 bases and J shed 6 bases, with 14 bases lying between them. Germline CDR1 is SGHDN and CDR2 is FVKESK. The DNA of the CDR3 is TGTGCCAGCAGCCAAGATCCAGGGCCCAGAGATGAAAAACTGTTTTTT. Its protein product is CASSQDPGPRDEKLFF.

The chain couples TRBV19 to TRBJ2-5; TRBD1 matches 9 bases. The CDR3 is 18 residues long. Per germline, CDR1 LNHDA and CDR2 SQIVND (reference sequence). V was pared by 0 bases and J by 1 base, with 9 bases of the junction left unmatched. CDR3 sequence reads: CASSIDHSGTGSQETQYF. The CDR3, as DNA: TGTGCCAGTAGTATAGATCACTCCGGGACAGGGTCCCAAGAGACCCAGTACTTC.

The chain links TRBV30 to TRBJ1-5; no clear D gene. The CDR3 spans 15 residues. The V gene lost 0 bases and the J gene lost 3 bases, with 12 bases spanning the gap. The V gene's germline CDR1 is GTSNPN and CDR2 SVGIG (reference sequence). The CDR3 region has the DNA TGTGCCTGGAGTGTACGAGGGAGGGACAATCAGCCCCAGCATTTT. Residues: CAWSVRGRDNQPQHF. Full variable domain (rest looked up from reference TRBV30 and TRBJ1-5): SQTIHQWPATLVQPVGSPLSLECTVEGTSNPNLYWYRQAAGRGLQLLFYSVGIGQISSEVPQNLSASRPQDRQFILSSKKLLLSDSGFYLCAWSVRGRDNQPQHFGDGTRLSIL.

This clone showed up just once. J is TRBJ2-2 and V is TRBV5-1; TRBD1 matches at 7 bases. This CDR3 has 15 residues. Germline-derived CDR1 and CDR2 are SGHRS and YFSETQ. Trimming cost V 4 bases and J 1 base; bases outside gene matches: 4. The CDR3 reads CASSRNRGNTGELFF. CDR3 DNA: TGCGCCAGCAGCAGGAACAGGGGGAACACCGGGGAGCTGTTTTTT.

The chain is built from TRBV5-1 and TRBJ1-4, with D possibly TRBD1 on 6 matching bases. This CDR3 is built from 15 residues. Trimming took off 3 bases at V and 2 bases at J, with 11 bases between the two ends. In germline, CDR1 is SGHRS, CDR2 YFSETQ. CDR3 DNA sequence: TGCGCCAGCAGCTGGGACATGAGGACTAATGAAAAACTGTTTTTT. Translated, it gives CASSWDMRTNEKLFF.

This clone was recorded once. The chain employs TRBV12-5 and TRBJ2-2, with TRBD1 identical over 10 bases. With 4 bases clipped from V and 7 bases from J, the junction kept 6 bases outside the gene matches. Per germline, CDR1 LGHNT and CDR2 FRNRAP. The CDR3 consists of 15 residues. CDR3 sequence reads: CASGSGQGVSGELFF. The CDR3 DNA sequence: TGTGCTAGTGGTTCAGGACAGGGGGTTAGCGGGGAGCTGTTTTTT.

This clone occurred once. This rearrangement joins TRBV12-5 to TRBJ2-1; 15 positions agree with TRBD2. CDR3 length: 15 amino acids. Per the germline V gene, CDR1 is LGHNT and CDR2 is FRNRAP. V shed 6 bases and J 8 bases; nucleotides not matched to a gene: 5. CDR3 amino acids: CASGLRTSGGDEQFF. CDR3 nucleotides: TGTGCTAGTGGGTTAAGGACTAGCGGGGGGGATGAGCAGTTCTTC.

The chain has TRBV2 and TRBJ2-7; 11 nucleotides match TRBD1. V lost 4 bases to trimming and J lost 5 bases; unmatched junction nucleotides: 7. This CDR3 is built from 15 residues. Germline V gene data show CDR1 as SNHLY and CDR2 as FYNNEI. The CDR3 sequence: CASSARTGGIDEQYF. Here the CDR3 DNA reads TGTGCCAGCAGTGCTCGGACAGGGGGCATCGACGAGCAGTACTTC.

The chain uses TRBV18 and TRBJ1-5; 8 bases are a match to TRBD1. The germline gives CDR1 KGHSH, CDR2 LQKENI. V shed 6 bases, J shed 2 bases, and the junction held 6 bases outside the gene matches. The CDR3 is 15 residues long. For the CDR3, the DNA is TGTGCCAGCTCCACGGCAGGGGGCGGCAATCAGCCCCAGCATTTT. This encodes CASSTAGGGNQPQHF.

The chain uses TRBV6-4 and TRBJ2-1, with D possibly being TRBD1 (5 bases). CDR1 and CDR2 from the germline V gene are MRHNA and SNTAGT. The CDR3 has 17 amino acids. Deletions cut 0 bases from V and 5 bases from J, with 17 bases between. The CDR3 loop reads CASSDSPLRGANNEQFF. CDR3 sequence (DNA): TGTGCCAGCAGTGACTCGCCACTTCGTGGGGCGAACAATGAGCAGTTCTTC.